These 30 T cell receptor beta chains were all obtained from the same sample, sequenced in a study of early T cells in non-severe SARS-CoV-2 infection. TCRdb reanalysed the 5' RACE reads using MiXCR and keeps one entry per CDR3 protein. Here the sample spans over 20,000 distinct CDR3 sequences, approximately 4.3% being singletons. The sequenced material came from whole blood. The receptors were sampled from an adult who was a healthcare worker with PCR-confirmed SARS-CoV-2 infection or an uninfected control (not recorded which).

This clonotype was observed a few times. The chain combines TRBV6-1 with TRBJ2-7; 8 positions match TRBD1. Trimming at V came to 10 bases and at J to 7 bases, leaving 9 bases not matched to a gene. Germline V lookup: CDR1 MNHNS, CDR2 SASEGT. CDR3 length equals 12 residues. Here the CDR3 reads CATILDRGEQYF. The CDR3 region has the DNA TGTGCCACCATTCTCGACAGGGGTGAGCAGTACTTC.

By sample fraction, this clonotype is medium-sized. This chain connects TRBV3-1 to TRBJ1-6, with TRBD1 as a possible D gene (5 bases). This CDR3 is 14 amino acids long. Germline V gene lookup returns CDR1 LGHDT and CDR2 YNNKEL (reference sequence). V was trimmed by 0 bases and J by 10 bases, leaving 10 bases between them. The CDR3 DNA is TGTGCCAGCAGCCAAGATCAGGGAAAATCACCCCTCCACTTT. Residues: CASSQDQGKSPLHF.

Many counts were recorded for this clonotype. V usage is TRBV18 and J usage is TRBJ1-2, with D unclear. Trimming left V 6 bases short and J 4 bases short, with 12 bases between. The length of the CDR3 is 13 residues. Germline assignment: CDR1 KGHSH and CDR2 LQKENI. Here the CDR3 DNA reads TGTGCCAGCTCCCCCGCAGCTAGCTATGGCTACACCTTC. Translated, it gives CASSPAASYGYTF.

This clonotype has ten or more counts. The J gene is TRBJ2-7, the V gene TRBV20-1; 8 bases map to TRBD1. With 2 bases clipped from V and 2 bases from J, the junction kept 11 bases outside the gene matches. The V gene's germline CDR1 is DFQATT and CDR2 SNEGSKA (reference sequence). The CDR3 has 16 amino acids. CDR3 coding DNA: TGCAGTGCTAGACACGGACAGGGCAGAGGGACCTACGAGCAGTACTTC. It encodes CSARHGQGRGTYEQYF.

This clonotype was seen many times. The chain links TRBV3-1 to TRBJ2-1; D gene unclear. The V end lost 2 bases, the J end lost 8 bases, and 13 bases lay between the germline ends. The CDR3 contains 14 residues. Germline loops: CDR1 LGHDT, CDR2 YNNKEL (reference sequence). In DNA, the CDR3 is TGTGCCAGCAGCCAATACGACGAACGCGATGAGCAGTTCTTC. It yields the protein CASSQYDERDEQFF.

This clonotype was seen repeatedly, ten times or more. CDR3: CASSAPSGGSYNEQFF. CDR3 DNA sequence: TGTGCCAGCAGCGCTCCTAGCGGGGGGTCCTACAATGAGCAGTTCTTC. This rearrangement joins TRBV9 to TRBJ2-1, with TRBD2 matching over 11 bases. The CDR3 is 16 residues long. Germline lookup yields CDR1 SGDLS and CDR2 YYNGEE. The junction had 3 bases not matched to a gene; V was cut back by 3 bases and J by 1 base.

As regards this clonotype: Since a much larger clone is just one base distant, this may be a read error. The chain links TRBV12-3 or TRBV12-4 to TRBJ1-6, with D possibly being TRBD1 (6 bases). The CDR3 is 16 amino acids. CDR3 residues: CASTQGGSSYNSLLHF. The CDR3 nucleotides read TGTGCCAGCACCCAAGGGGGGAGCTCCTATAATTCACTCCTCCACTTT.

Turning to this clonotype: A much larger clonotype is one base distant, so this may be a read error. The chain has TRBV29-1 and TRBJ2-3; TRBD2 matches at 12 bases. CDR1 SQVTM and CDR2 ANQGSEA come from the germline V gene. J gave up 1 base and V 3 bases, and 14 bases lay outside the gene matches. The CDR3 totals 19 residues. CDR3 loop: CSVEMVRLAGVRGTDTQYF. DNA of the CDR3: TGCAGCGTTGAGATGGTTAGACTAGCGGGAGTGCGGGGCACAGATACGCAGTATTTT.

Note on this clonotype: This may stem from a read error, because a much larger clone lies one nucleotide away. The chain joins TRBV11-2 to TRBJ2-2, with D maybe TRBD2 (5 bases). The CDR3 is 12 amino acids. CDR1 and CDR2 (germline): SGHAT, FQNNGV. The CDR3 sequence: CASSFMAGEPFF. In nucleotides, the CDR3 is TGTGCCAGCAGCTTCATGGCCGGGGAGCCGTTTTTT. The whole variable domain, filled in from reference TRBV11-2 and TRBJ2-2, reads EAGVAQSPRYKIIEKRQSVAFWCNPISGHATLYWYQQILGQGPKLLIQFQNNGVVDDSQLPKDRFSAERLKGVDSTLKIQPAKLEDSAVYLCASSFMAGEPFFGEGSRLTVL.

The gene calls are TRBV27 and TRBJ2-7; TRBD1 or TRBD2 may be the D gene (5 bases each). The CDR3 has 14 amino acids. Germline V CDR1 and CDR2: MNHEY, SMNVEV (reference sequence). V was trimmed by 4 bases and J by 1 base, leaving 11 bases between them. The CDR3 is CASSYQGPSYEQYF. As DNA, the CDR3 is TGTGCCAGCAGTTATCAGGGACCATCCTACGAGCAGTACTTC.

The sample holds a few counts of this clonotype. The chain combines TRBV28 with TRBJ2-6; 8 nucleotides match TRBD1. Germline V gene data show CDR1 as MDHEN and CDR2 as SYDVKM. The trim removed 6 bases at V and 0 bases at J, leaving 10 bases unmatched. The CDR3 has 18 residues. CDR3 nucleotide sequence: TGTGCCAGCAGACCCACCGGGACAGGCACCTCTGGGGCCAACGTCCTGACTTTC. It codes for CASRPTGTGTSGANVLTF.

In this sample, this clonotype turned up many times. This CDR3 is CSARKGTGVPYGYTF. In nucleotides, the CDR3 is TGCAGTGCTAGGAAAGGGACAGGGGTACCCTATGGCTACACCTTC. V gene TRBV20-1 combines with J gene TRBJ1-2; 10 bases are shared with TRBD1. After removal of 3 bases from V and 4 bases from J, the junction contained 8 bases not matched to a gene. Germline values: CDR1 DFQATT, CDR2 SNEGSKA (reference sequence). The CDR3 spans 15 residues.

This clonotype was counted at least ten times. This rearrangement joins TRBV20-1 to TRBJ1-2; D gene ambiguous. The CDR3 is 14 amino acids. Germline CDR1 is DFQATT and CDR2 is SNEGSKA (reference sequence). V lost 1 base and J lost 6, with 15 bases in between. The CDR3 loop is CSARVPIFSDGYTF. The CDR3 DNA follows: TGCAGTGCTAGAGTCCCCATCTTCTCTGATGGCTACACCTTC.

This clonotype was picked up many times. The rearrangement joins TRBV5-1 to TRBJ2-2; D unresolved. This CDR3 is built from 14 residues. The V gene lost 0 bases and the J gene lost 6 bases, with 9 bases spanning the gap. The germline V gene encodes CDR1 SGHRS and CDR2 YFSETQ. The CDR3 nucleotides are TGCGCCAGCAGCTTGGACCCCAAAGCCGGGGAGCTGTTTTTT. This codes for CASSLDPKAGELFF.

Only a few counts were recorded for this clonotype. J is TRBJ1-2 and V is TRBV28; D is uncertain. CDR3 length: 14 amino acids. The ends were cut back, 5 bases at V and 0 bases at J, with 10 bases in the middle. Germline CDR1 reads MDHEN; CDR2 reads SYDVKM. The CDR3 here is CASSPTGANYGYTF. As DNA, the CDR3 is TGTGCCAGCAGTCCCACGGGCGCTAACTATGGCTACACCTTC.

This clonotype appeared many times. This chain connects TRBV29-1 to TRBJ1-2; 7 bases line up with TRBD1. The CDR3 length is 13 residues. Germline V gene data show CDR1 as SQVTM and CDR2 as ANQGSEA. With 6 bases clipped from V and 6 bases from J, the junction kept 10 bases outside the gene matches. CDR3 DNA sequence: TGCAGCGTGGCCGGGACAGACCTTAATGGCTACACCTTC. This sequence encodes CSVAGTDLNGYTF. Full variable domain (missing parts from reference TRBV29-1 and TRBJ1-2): SAVISQKPSRDICQRGTSLTIQCQVDSQVTMMFWYRQQPGQSLTLIATANQGSEATYESGFVIDKFPISRPNLTFSTLTVSNMSPEDSSIYLCSVAGTDLNGYTFGSGTRLTVV.

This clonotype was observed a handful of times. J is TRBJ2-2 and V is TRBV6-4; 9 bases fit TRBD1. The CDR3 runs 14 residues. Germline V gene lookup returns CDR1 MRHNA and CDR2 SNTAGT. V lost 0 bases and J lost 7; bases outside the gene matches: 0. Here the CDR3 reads CASSDSTGGGELFF. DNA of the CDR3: TGTGCCAGCAGTGACTCGACAGGGGGCGGGGAGCTGTTTTTT.

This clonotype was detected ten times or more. In DNA, the CDR3 is TGTGCCAGCTCACCGGGACAGGCCTCTGGAAACACCATATATTTT. Residues: CASSPGQASGNTIYF. This sequence joins TRBV18 and TRBJ1-3; TRBD1 matches at 8 bases. After removal of 3 bases from V and 0 bases from J, the junction contained 1 base not matched to a gene. Per the germline V gene, CDR1 is KGHSH and CDR2 is LQKENI. The CDR3 is made up of 15 amino acids.

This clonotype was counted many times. Written as DNA, the CDR3 is TGCAGTGCTAGCGGGGGGGCGTGGGAGCAGTACTTC. Protein product: CSASGGAWEQYF. The chain is built from TRBV20-1 and TRBJ2-7; TRBD2 agrees at 8 bases. Germline V gene lookup returns CDR1 DFQATT and CDR2 SNEGSKA (reference sequence). This CDR3 has 12 residues. The trim removed 3 bases at V and 7 bases at J, leaving 5 bases unmatched.

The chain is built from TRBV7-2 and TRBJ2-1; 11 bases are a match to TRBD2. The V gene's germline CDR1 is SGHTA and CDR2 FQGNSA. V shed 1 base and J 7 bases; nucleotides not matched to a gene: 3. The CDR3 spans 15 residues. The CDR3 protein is CASSLVAGGRNEQFF. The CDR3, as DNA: TGTGCCAGCAGCTTAGTAGCGGGGGGGCGTAATGAGCAGTTCTTC. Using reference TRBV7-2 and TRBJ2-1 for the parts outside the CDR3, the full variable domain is GAGVSQSPSNKVTEKGKDVELRCDPISGHTALYWYRQSLGQGLEFLIYFQGNSAPDKSGLPSDRFSAERTGGSVSTLTIQRTQQEDSAVYLCASSLVAGGRNEQFFGPGTRLTVL.

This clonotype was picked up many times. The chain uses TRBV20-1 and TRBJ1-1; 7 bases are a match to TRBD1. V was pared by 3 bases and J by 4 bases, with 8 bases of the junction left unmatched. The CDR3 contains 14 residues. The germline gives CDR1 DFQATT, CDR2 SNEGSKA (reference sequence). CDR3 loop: CSASSGGPGTEAFF. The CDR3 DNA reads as TGCAGTGCTAGCTCAGGGGGTCCGGGCACTGAAGCTTTCTTT.

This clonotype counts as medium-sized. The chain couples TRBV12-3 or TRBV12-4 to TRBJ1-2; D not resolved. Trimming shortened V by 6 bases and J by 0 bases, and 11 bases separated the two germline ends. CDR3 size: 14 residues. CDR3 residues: CASSPAGANYGYTF. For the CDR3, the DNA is TGTGCCAGCAGCCCCGCGGGAGCTAACTATGGCTACACCTTC.

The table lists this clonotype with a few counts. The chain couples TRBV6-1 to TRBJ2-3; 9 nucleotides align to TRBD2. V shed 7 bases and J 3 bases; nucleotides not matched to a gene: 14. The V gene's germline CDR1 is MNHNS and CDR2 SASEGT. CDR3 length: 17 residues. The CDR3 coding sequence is TGTGCCAGCACCGAACGCGCAGCGGGGGGCGGAACAGATACGCAGTATTTT. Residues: CASTERAAGGGTDTQYF.

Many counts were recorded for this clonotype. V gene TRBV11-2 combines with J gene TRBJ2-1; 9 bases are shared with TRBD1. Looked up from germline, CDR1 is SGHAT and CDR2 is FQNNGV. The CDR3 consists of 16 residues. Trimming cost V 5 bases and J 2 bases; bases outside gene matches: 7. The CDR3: CASSLMGQGPYNEQFF. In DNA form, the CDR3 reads TGTGCCAGCAGCCTAATGGGACAGGGCCCCTACAATGAGCAGTTCTTC.

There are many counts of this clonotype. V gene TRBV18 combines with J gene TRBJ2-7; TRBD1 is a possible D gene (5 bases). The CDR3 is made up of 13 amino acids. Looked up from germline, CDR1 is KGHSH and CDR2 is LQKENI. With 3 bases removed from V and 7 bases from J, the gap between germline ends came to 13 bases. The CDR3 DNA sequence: TGTGCCAGCTCACCGAACAGGTCCGGAGAGCAGTACTTC. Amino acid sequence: CASSPNRSGEQYF.

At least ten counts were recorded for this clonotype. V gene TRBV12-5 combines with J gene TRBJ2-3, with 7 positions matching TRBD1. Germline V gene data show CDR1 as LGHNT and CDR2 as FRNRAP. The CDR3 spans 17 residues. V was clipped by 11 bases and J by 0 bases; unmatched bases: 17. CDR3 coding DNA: TGTGCTGCCAAGGAATCCGGGACAGAGCCGAGCACAGATACGCAGTATTTT. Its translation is CAAKESGTEPSTDTQYF.

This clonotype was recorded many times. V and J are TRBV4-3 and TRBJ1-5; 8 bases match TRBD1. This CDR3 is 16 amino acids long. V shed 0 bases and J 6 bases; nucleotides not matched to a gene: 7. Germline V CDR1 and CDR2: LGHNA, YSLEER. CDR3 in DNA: TGCGCCAGCAGCCAAGAAGAGACAGGGGACCGTCAGCCCCAGCATTTT. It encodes CASSQEETGDRQPQHF.

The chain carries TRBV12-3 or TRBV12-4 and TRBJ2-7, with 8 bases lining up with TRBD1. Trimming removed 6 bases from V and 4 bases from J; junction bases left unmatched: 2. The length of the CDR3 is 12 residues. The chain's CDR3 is CASSRQGYEQYF. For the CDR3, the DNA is TGTGCCAGCAGCCGACAGGGGTACGAGCAGTACTTC.

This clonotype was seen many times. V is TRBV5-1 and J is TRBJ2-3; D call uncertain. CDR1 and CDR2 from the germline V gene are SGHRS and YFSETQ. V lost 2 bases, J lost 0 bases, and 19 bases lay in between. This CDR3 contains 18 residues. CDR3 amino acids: CASSFGRPPQSSTDTQYF. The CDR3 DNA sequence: TGCGCCAGCAGCTTCGGCAGGCCTCCCCAGTCTAGCACAGATACGCAGTATTTT.

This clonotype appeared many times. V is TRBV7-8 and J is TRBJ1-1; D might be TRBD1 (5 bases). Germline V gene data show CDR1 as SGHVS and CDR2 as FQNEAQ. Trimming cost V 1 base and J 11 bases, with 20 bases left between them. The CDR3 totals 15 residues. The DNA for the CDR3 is TGTGCCAGCAGCTTAGGGATAGGTGACAGCTCAAGGGCTTTCTTT. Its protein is CASSLGIGDSSRAFF.